The 27 T cell receptor beta chains below come from one sample, sequenced in a study of blood T cell repertoires in COVID-19. Assay used: immunoSEQ multiplex PCR; TCRdb lists only in-frame clones, some missing. This sample has about 160,000 clones, with 75% to 90% found just once. Input material: PBMCs or T cells enriched from blood (not recorded which). The receptors originated from a woman aged 55-69 years who had recovered from COVID-19.

This clone was found a few times. This chain uses TRBV5-4 with TRBJ2-7, with a tentative D call TRBD2 (6 bases). CDR3 length: 12 residues. The germline V and J ends were trimmed by 2 bases and 6 bases, with 9 bases remaining between them. Per the germline V gene, CDR1 is SGHNT and CDR2 is YYREEE (reference sequence). CDR3 protein: CASSFGGTEQYF. The CDR3 DNA follows: TGTGCCAGCAGCTTCGGAGGGACCGAGCAGTACTTC.

The J gene is TRBJ1-5, the V gene TRBV6-5, with TRBD1 matching 10 bases. Looked up from germline, CDR1 is MNHEY and CDR2 is SVGAGI. V shed 5 bases and J 7 bases; nucleotides not matched to a gene: 5. This CDR3 contains 14 residues. CDR3 in amino acids: CASSKGQGKQPQHF. The CDR3 DNA sequence: TGTGCCAGCAGTAAGGGACAGGGGAAACAGCCCCAGCATTTT.

This chain connects TRBV27 to TRBJ2-3, with D perhaps TRBD2 (6 bases). CDR3 length equals 14 residues. The ends were cut back, 1 base at V and 2 bases at J, with 7 bases in the middle. Germline lookup yields CDR1 MNHEY and CDR2 SMNVEV (reference sequence). The CDR3 is CASSLWGVTDTQYF. Here the CDR3 DNA reads TGTGCCAGCAGTTTATGGGGGGTCACAGATACGCAGTATTTT.

This chain connects TRBV4-1 to TRBJ1-3; tentative D call: TRBD1 (5 bases). V lost 2 bases to trimming and J lost 0 bases, with 8 bases between them. Germline values: CDR1 MGHRA, CDR2 YSYEKL. The CDR3 is 15 amino acids. CDR3 DNA sequence: TGCGCCAGCAGCCAAACAGGCCTCTCTGGAAACACCATATATTTT. This codes for CASSQTGLSGNTIYF.

V usage is TRBV5-1 and J usage is TRBJ2-3, with D unresolved. V dropped 1 base and J dropped 2 bases, with 8 bases sitting between them. Germline CDR1 and CDR2: SGHRS and YFSETQ. CDR3 length: 14 residues. The CDR3 sequence is CASSLIAPTDTQYF. The DNA for the CDR3 is TGCGCCAGCAGCTTGATTGCGCCCACAGATACGCAGTATTTT.

This sequence joins TRBV2 and TRBJ2-5, with TRBD2 identical over 16 bases. Germline-derived CDR1 and CDR2 are SNHLY and FYNNEI. Losses at the gene ends were 6 bases for V and 7 bases for J; bases not matched to a gene: 8. The CDR3 spans 16 residues. This CDR3 reads CASRTGTSGGAGTQYF. The CDR3 coding sequence is TGTGCCAGCAGAACCGGGACTAGCGGGGGGGCTGGGACCCAGTACTTC.

The CDR3 here is CASSRGQGTNTEAFF. CDR3 DNA: TGTGCCAGCAGCCGGGGACAGGGGACGAACACTGAAGCTTTCTTT. The chain couples TRBV11-2 to TRBJ1-1; 10 bases line up with TRBD1. The CDR3 sequence is 15 residues long. With V trimmed by 5 bases and J by 1 base, 4 bases remained unmatched. Germline CDR1 and CDR2: SGHAT and FQNNGV.

The genes are TRBV3-1 (or the pseudogene TRBV3-2) and TRBJ2-7; D gene ambiguous. CDR3 length equals 13 residues. Germline CDR1 is LGHDT and CDR2 is YNNKEL (reference sequence). With 6 bases removed from V and 0 bases from J, the gap between germline ends came to 9 bases. The CDR3 reads CASRSEISYEQYF. CDR3 DNA: TGTGCCAGCAGGTCCGAGATCTCCTACGAGCAGTACTTC.

The V and J genes are TRBV20-1 and TRBJ2-5, with D unclear. Per the germline V gene, CDR1 is DFQATT and CDR2 is SNEGSKA (reference sequence). There are 13 residues in the CDR3. V was shortened by 3 bases and J by 1 base, with 9 bases between the two germline ends. The CDR3 DNA follows: TGCAGTGCTAGTGGGTGGGCCCAAGAGACCCAGTACTTC. It is translated as CSASGWAQETQYF.

The chain combines TRBV3-1 (or the pseudogene TRBV3-2) with TRBJ1-1; the D is unclear. Germline lookup yields CDR1 LGHDT and CDR2 YNNKEL (reference sequence). The CDR3 runs to 13 residues. Trimming shortened V by 0 bases and J by 9 bases, and 11 bases separated the two germline ends. The CDR3 spells CASSQDHETQAFF. In DNA, the CDR3 is TGTGCCAGCAGCCAAGATCATGAGACACAAGCTTTCTTT.

The chain links TRBV19 to TRBJ1-5; 10 bases match TRBD1. The CDR3 covers 17 residues. The germline CDR1 and CDR2 sequences are LNHDA and SQIVND (reference sequence). V dropped 7 bases and J dropped 11; count of bases not matched to a gene: 20. The CDR3 protein is CASKMSGQGGKLGAQHF. The DNA of the CDR3 is TGTGCCAGTAAAATGAGTGGACAGGGGGGCAAATTGGGAGCCCAGCATTTT.

This chain connects TRBV4-1 to TRBJ1-2; TRBD1 matches at 7 bases. With 1 base clipped from V and 7 bases from J, the junction kept 9 bases outside the gene matches. The CDR3 length is 15 residues. Germline assignment: CDR1 MGHRA and CDR2 YSYEKL. In DNA, the CDR3 is TGCGCCAGCAGCCAAGCCCAGGGGGGTAGGCCTGGCTACACCTTC. This translates into CASSQAQGGRPGYTF.

The chain couples TRBV2 to TRBJ1-4; possible D gene TRBD1, 6 bases. This CDR3 has 14 residues. The V gene lost 3 bases and the J gene lost 5 bases, with 10 bases spanning the gap. The germline CDR1 and CDR2 sequences are SNHLY and FYNNEI. CDR3 sequence reads: CASSEIQGNEKLFF. The CDR3 DNA reads TGTGCCAGCAGTGAGATCCAGGGGAATGAAAAACTGTTTTTT.

V usage is TRBV5-1 and J usage is TRBJ1-2; D is unclear. Germline V gives CDR1 SGHRS, CDR2 YFSETQ. V dropped 10 bases and J dropped 5 bases, with 6 bases sitting between them. The CDR3 spans 9 residues. The chain's CDR3 is CAGLYGYTF. The DNA of the CDR3 is TGCGCCGGGCTTTATGGCTACACCTTC.

In its sample, this clone was seen once. The gene calls are TRBV6-5 and TRBJ1-2; 7 nucleotides match TRBD1. V was clipped by 3 bases and J by 3 bases; unmatched bases: 7. CDR1 is MNHEY, CDR2 SVGAGI, per germline. The CDR3 spans 15 residues. The CDR3 region is CASSYTGEVDYGYTF. DNA for the CDR3: TGTGCCAGCAGTTATACAGGGGAGGTTGACTATGGCTACACCTTC.

A single count supports this clone. This sequence joins TRBV7-8 and TRBJ1-5, with D hard to call. The CDR3 is 14 amino acids. Deletions cut 1 base from V and 9 bases from J, with 13 bases between. CDR1 is SGHVS, CDR2 FQNEAQ, per germline. CDR3 sequence reads: CASSLEGGKGPQHF. DNA of the CDR3: TGTGCCAGCAGCTTAGAGGGCGGGAAGGGGCCCCAGCATTTT.

The chain carries TRBV4-2 and TRBJ2-2; the match to TRBD2 covers 9 bases. Trimming cost V 4 bases and J 4 bases; bases outside gene matches: 7. The CDR3 has 16 amino acids. The germline gives CDR1 LGHNA, CDR2 YNFKEQ. The DNA of the CDR3 is TGTGCCAGCAGCCGAGAACCTAGCGGGGCCACCGGGGAGCTGTTTTTT. Its translation is CASSREPSGATGELFF.

V is TRBV5-4 and J is TRBJ1-2; 7 bases fit TRBD1. Germline CDR1 reads SGHNT; CDR2 reads YYREEE (reference sequence). The CDR3 totals 13 residues. V dropped 4 bases and J dropped 8; count of bases not matched to a gene: 8. CDR3 DNA: TGTGCCAGCAGCGCGGACAGGTCTCGGGGCTACACCTTC. Translating it yields CASSADRSRGYTF.

A few counts support this clone. This chain links TRBV7-2 with TRBJ2-1; D perhaps matches TRBD1 (5 bases). The CDR3 has 15 amino acids. The germline V gene has CDR1 SGHTA and CDR2 FQGNSA. V lost 3 bases, J lost 2 bases, and 11 bases lay in between. CDR3 loop: CASSLIWGAYNEQFF. The CDR3 bases are TGTGCCAGCAGCTTGATCTGGGGCGCCTACAATGAGCAGTTCTTC.

V usage is TRBV19 and J usage is TRBJ2-3, with 7 nucleotides matching TRBD2. V was clipped by 3 bases and J by 6 bases; unmatched bases: 12. The CDR3 covers 16 residues. Germline V gives CDR1 LNHDA, CDR2 SQIVND (reference sequence). The CDR3 DNA reads TGTGCCAGTAGTATCACGCGGGGAGGGCTCGGGGATACGCAGTATTTT. Amino acid sequence: CASSITRGGLGDTQYF.

The chain uses TRBV29-1 and TRBJ1-4, with D possibly being TRBD1 (5 bases). This CDR3 spans 12 amino acids. V was trimmed by 4 bases and J by 3 bases, leaving 6 bases between them. Germline CDR1 is SQVTM and CDR2 is ANQGSEA. The CDR3 region is CSVGDSNEKLFF. The CDR3 region has the DNA TGCAGCGTTGGGGACTCTAATGAAAAACTGTTTTTT.

The rearrangement uses TRBV11-2 and TRBJ2-3, with 7 bases aligning to TRBD2. The CDR3 sequence is 15 residues long. The germline V gene encodes CDR1 SGHAT and CDR2 FQNNGV. Trimming took 2 bases from V and 2 from J; bases not matched to a gene: 4. DNA for the CDR3: TGTGCCAGCAGCTTAATCGGGGGGACCACAGATACGCAGTATTTT. Residues: CASSLIGGTTDTQYF.

This clone was seen a handful of times. V gene TRBV3-1 (or the pseudogene TRBV3-2) combines with J gene TRBJ2-7; maybe TRBD1 (5 bases). Germline CDR1 reads LGHDT; CDR2 reads YNNKEL (reference sequence). V was clipped by 6 bases and J by 5 bases, with 20 bases between them. This CDR3 contains 15 residues. CDR3 sequence reads: CASSRRGLPTDEQYF. CDR3 sequence (DNA): TGTGCCAGCAGTCGAAGGGGCCTCCCTACGGACGAGCAGTACTTC.

The chain carries TRBV2 and TRBJ1-2, with D possibly matching TRBD1 (6 bases). From germline, CDR1 is SNHLY and CDR2 FYNNEI. The length of the CDR3 is 13 residues. Trimming removed 6 bases at V and 3 bases at J, with 11 bases between. The DNA for the CDR3 is TGTGCCAGCAGCAGGGAGGGGGACTATGGCTACACCTTC. This encodes CASSREGDYGYTF.

The rearrangement links TRBV9 to TRBJ2-1; TRBD2 matches at 9 bases. V lost 0 bases to trimming and J lost 0 bases; unmatched junction nucleotides: 7. The germline V gene has CDR1 SGDLS and CDR2 YYNGEE. There are 18 residues in the CDR3. CDR3 loop: CASSVEFSGGTSYNEQFF. DNA of the CDR3: TGTGCCAGCAGCGTAGAATTTAGCGGGGGTACCTCCTACAATGAGCAGTTCTTC. The variable domain in full, completed from reference TRBV9 and TRBJ2-1, reads DSGVTQTPKHLITATGQRVTLRCSPRSGDLSVYWYQQSLDQGLQFLIQYYNGEERAKGNILERFSAQQFPDLHSELNLSSLELGDSALYFCASSVEFSGGTSYNEQFFGPGTRLTVL.

This clone was detected only once. The chain links TRBV27 to TRBJ1-1; D is ambiguous. Germline V gene sequence: CDR1 MNHEY, CDR2 SMNVEV (reference sequence). V lost 8 bases and J 0 bases, leaving 7 bases between the germline ends. The CDR3 extends over 12 amino acids. CDR3: CASGHLNTEAFF. CDR3 coding DNA: TGTGCCAGCGGGCACTTGAACACTGAAGCTTTCTTT.

V and J are TRBV23-1 and TRBJ2-7, with 9 bases aligning to TRBD1. TRBV23-1 is designated an ORF whose function remains uncertain. The CDR3 length is 19 residues. V gave up 2 bases and J gave up 4 bases; unmatched junction bases: 18. CDR3 bases: TGCGCCAGCAGTCAACTTGTTAAATCCGGGACAGGGAGACGGTACGAGCAGTACTTC. This codes for CASSQLVKSGTGRRYEQYF.